The 9 T cell receptor beta chains reported below all come from one sample, sequenced in a study of cytomegalovirus exposure and HLA in healthy donors. The primer mix had 60 Vbeta and 13 Jbeta primers. Measured with immunoSEQ multiplex PCR; TCRdb has only the in-frame clones, and not every one. The repertoire consists of around 190,000 clones, with 81% occurring once and the leading ten covering 3.4%. Sequences were obtained from PBMCs. All receptors derive from a man aged 35-49 years in good health and CMV-seropositive.

The chain joins TRBV18 to TRBJ2-7; D is possibly TRBD1 (5 bases). V lost 1 base, J lost 2 bases, and 12 bases lay in between. This CDR3 comprises 15 residues. CDR1 KGHSH and CDR2 LQKENI come from the germline V gene. The DNA for the CDR3 is TGTGCCAGCTCACCACTGCAGGACAACCCCTACGAGCAGTACTTC. It yields the protein CASSPLQDNPYEQYF.

The V and J genes are TRBV28 and TRBJ2-7, with D possibly matching TRBD2 (6 bases). Trimming shortened V by 6 bases and J by 0 bases, and 12 bases separated the two germline ends. Germline-derived CDR1 and CDR2 are MDHEN and SYDVKM. The CDR3 runs to 14 residues. CDR3 coding DNA: TGTGCCAGCAGGCAAGGGACTCGCTCCTACGAGCAGTACTTC. Its protein is CASRQGTRSYEQYF.

The chain carries TRBV9 and TRBJ2-5; 9 bases line up with TRBD2. This CDR3 is 15 amino acids long. CDR1 and CDR2 from the germline V gene are SGDLS and YYNGEE. V trimming: 4 bases; J trimming: 4 bases; junction bases outside the gene matches: 8. The CDR3 sequence: CASSPRTSAGETQYF. The CDR3 DNA is TGTGCCAGCAGCCCTCGGACTAGCGCAGGAGAGACCCAGTACTTC.

Here the CDR3 reads CASSSRQGTANTGELFF. CDR3 nucleotides: TGTGCCAGCAGCTCTAGACAGGGGACTGCGAACACCGGGGAGCTGTTTTTT. The chain couples TRBV28 to TRBJ2-2, with 8 bases that match TRBD1. CDR1 is MDHEN and CDR2 is SYDVKM in the germline V gene. This CDR3 region has 17 residues. Trimming at V came to 6 bases and at J to 0 bases, leaving 9 bases not matched to a gene.

The V call is TRBV2, the J call TRBJ2-1; 8 positions agree with TRBD2. V shed 1 base, J shed 9 bases, and the junction held 11 bases outside the gene matches. This CDR3 is 16 amino acids long. CDR1 is SNHLY, CDR2 FYNNEI, per germline. CDR3 protein: CASSEGGGYSGVEQFF. The CDR3 DNA reads as TGTGCCAGCAGTGAAGGGGGGGGGTATAGCGGGGTTGAGCAGTTCTTC. Using reference TRBV2 and TRBJ2-1 for the parts outside the CDR3, the full variable domain is EPEVTQTPSHQVTQMGQEVILRCVPISNHLYFYWYRQILGQKVEFLVSFYNNEISEKSEIFDDQFSVERPDGSNFTLKIRSTKLEDSAMYFCASSEGGGYSGVEQFFGPGTRLTVL.

The chain combines TRBV30 with TRBJ1-4; a weak D match, TRBD1 (6 bases). The CDR3 is 14 residues long. Trimming took off 3 bases at V and 5 bases at J, with 13 bases between the two ends. Germline CDR1 GTSNPN, CDR2 SVGIG (reference sequence). The DNA for the CDR3 is TGTGCCTGGAGCCCCGGACAGCAAAATGAAAAACTGTTTTTT. It yields the protein CAWSPGQQNEKLFF.

The chain is built from TRBV4-1 and TRBJ2-2, with D tentatively TRBD1 (6 bases). V dropped 0 bases and J dropped 8 bases, with 19 bases sitting between them. The CDR3 covers 17 residues. Germline V gene sequence: CDR1 MGHRA, CDR2 YSYEKL. CDR3 DNA sequence: TGCGCCAGCAGCCAAGATGGTGACAGGCTAATTTTTGGGGAGCTGTTTTTT. Residues: CASSQDGDRLIFGELFF.

For the CDR3, the DNA is TGTGCCAGCAGTTCCTCCTTAAGCCTAGAGCTTAGCACAGATACGCAGTATTTT. This translates into CASSSSLSLELSTDTQYF. V gene TRBV28 combines with J gene TRBJ2-3; no definite D call. The germline V gene has CDR1 MDHEN and CDR2 SYDVKM. Trimming took 4 bases from V and 0 from J, leaving 20 bases between them. This CDR3 contains 18 residues. Full variable domain (rest looked up from reference TRBV28 and TRBJ2-3): DVKVTQSSRYLVKRTGEKVFLECVQDMDHENMFWYRQDPGLGLRLIYFSYDVKMKEKGDIPEGYSVSREKKERFSLILESASTNQTSMYLCASSSSLSLELSTDTQYFGPGTRLTVL.

CDR3 sequence reads: CASSLGRQLLAKNIQYF. In nucleotides, the CDR3 is TGTGCCAGCAGCTTGGGTCGACAGCTACTAGCCAAAAACATTCAGTACTTC. The chain couples TRBV5-6 to TRBJ2-4; TRBD1 is a possible D gene (5 bases). Deletions cut 0 bases from V and 0 bases from J, with 13 bases between. The CDR3 is 17 amino acids. Germline V CDR1 and CDR2: SGHDT, YYEEEE. The full variable domain, completed using reference TRBV5-6 and TRBJ2-4, is DAGVTQSPTHLIKTRGQQVTLRCSPKSGHDTVSWYQQALGQGPQFIFQYYEEEERQRGNFPDRFSGHQFPNYSSELNVNALLLGDSALYLCASSLGRQLLAKNIQYFGAGTRLSVL.